A single sample gave rise to the 10 T cell receptor beta chains below, sequenced in a study of blood T cell repertoires in COVID-19. TCRdb's copy holds only in-frame clones and misses some; the assay was immunoSEQ multiplex PCR. The table records 100,000 to 150,000 clones, more than 65% of them present only once. Material: peripheral blood. The receptor source for this set is a human donor in a cohort sampled during active COVID-19.

V usage is TRBV28 and J usage is TRBJ2-1; 10 positions match TRBD1. From germline, CDR1 is MDHEN and CDR2 SYDVKM. V gave up 6 bases and J gave up 1 base; unmatched junction bases: 3. The CDR3 runs 15 residues. The CDR3, as DNA: TGTGCCAGCAGGACAGGGGGCGATTCCTACAATGAGCAGTTCTTC. This sequence encodes CASRTGGDSYNEQFF.

A single count supports this clone. This CDR3 reads CSVRPFQGGYTF. The CDR3 nucleotides are TGCAGCGTCCGCCCTTTTCAGGGTGGCTACACCTTC. The rearrangement uses TRBV29-1 and TRBJ1-2, with a possible D match to TRBD1 (5 bases). Per germline, CDR1 SQVTM and CDR2 ANQGSEA. Trimming pared 6 bases from V and 7 bases from J, leaving 15 bases between. This CDR3 comprises 12 residues. Combining the CDR3 with reference TRBV29-1 and TRBJ1-2 gives the whole variable domain SAVISQKPSRDICQRGTSLTIQCQVDSQVTMMFWYRQQPGQSLTLIATANQGSEATYESGFVIDKFPISRPNLTFSTLTVSNMSPEDSSIYLCSVRPFQGGYTFGSGTRLTVV.

The chain carries TRBV28 and TRBJ2-7; D unclear. V lost 6 bases to trimming and J lost 0 bases, with 3 bases between them. CDR1 and CDR2 from the germline V gene are MDHEN and SYDVKM. The CDR3 contains 11 residues. CDR3 region: CASRSSYEQYF. CDR3 nucleotide sequence: TGTGCCAGCAGGAGCTCCTACGAGCAGTACTTC.

This clone has just one count. The rearrangement uses TRBV4-1 and TRBJ1-5, with D possibly matching TRBD1 (6 bases). V lost 3 bases and J 7 bases, leaving 19 bases between the germline ends. The germline gives CDR1 MGHRA, CDR2 YSYEKL. This CDR3 has 16 amino acids. This chain's CDR3 is CASSQTGYSIGQPQHF. The CDR3 nucleotides read TGCGCCAGCAGCCAGACAGGTTACTCGATCGGACAGCCCCAGCATTTT.

The V and J genes are TRBV4-3 and TRBJ2-1; 8 bases fit TRBD1. J was trimmed by 3 bases and V by 0 bases; bases with no gene match: 10. Germline V gene lookup returns CDR1 LGHNA and CDR2 YSLEER. This CDR3 is 18 amino acids long. CDR3 DNA sequence: TGCGCCAGCAGCCAAGATATTCCGACCGGGACAGGCTACAATGAGCAGTTCTTC. The encoded protein is CASSQDIPTGTGYNEQFF.

This sequence joins TRBV29-1 and TRBJ2-1; 7 bases align to TRBD2. The V gene's germline CDR1 is SQVTM and CDR2 ANQGSEA. Losses at the gene ends were 1 base for V and 11 bases for J; bases not matched to a gene: 8. The CDR3 spans 13 residues. The CDR3 DNA follows: TGCAGCGTTGAAGGTCGCCTAGCGGAAAAGCAGTTCTTC. It yields the protein CSVEGRLAEKQFF.

This clone has more than one count but fewer than ten. V gene TRBV2 combines with J gene TRBJ2-1, with a possible D match to TRBD2 (7 bases). The CDR3 length is 14 residues. Germline CDR1 reads SNHLY; CDR2 reads FYNNEI. V shed 8 bases and J shed 4 bases, with 15 bases lying between them. The CDR3 sequence is CASLSAGAYNEQFF. The CDR3 DNA follows: TGTGCCAGCCTCTCGGCGGGGGCTTACAATGAGCAGTTCTTC.

V gene TRBV3-1 (or the pseudogene TRBV3-2) combines with J gene TRBJ1-2, with D maybe TRBD1 (6 bases). The CDR3 consists of 12 residues. Germline V gene sequence: CDR1 LGHDT, CDR2 YNNKEL (reference sequence). V lost 6 bases and J 6 bases, leaving 11 bases between the germline ends. CDR3 region: CASSPTGNGYTF. CDR3 DNA: TGTGCCAGCAGTCCAACAGGGAATGGCTACACCTTC.

The chain joins TRBV15 to TRBJ1-5; a weak D match, TRBD1 (6 bases). In germline, CDR1 is LNHNV, CDR2 YYDKDF (reference sequence). The CDR3 loop spans 16 amino acids. V lost 0 bases and J 4 bases, leaving 13 bases between the germline ends. In DNA, the CDR3 is TGTGCCACCAGCAGAGATCTCCAGACAGGAAATCAGCCCCAGCATTTT. It yields the protein CATSRDLQTGNQPQHF.

This clone was detected only once. The chain is built from TRBV6-5 and TRBJ1-2; D is perhaps TRBD1 (6 bases). V was shortened by 6 bases and J by 0 bases, with 14 bases between the two germline ends. From germline, CDR1 is MNHEY and CDR2 SVGAGI. The CDR3 runs 15 residues. CDR3 DNA sequence: TGTGCCAGCAGCGACACAGGGATCCCTAACTATGGCTACACCTTC. It is translated as CASSDTGIPNYGYTF.